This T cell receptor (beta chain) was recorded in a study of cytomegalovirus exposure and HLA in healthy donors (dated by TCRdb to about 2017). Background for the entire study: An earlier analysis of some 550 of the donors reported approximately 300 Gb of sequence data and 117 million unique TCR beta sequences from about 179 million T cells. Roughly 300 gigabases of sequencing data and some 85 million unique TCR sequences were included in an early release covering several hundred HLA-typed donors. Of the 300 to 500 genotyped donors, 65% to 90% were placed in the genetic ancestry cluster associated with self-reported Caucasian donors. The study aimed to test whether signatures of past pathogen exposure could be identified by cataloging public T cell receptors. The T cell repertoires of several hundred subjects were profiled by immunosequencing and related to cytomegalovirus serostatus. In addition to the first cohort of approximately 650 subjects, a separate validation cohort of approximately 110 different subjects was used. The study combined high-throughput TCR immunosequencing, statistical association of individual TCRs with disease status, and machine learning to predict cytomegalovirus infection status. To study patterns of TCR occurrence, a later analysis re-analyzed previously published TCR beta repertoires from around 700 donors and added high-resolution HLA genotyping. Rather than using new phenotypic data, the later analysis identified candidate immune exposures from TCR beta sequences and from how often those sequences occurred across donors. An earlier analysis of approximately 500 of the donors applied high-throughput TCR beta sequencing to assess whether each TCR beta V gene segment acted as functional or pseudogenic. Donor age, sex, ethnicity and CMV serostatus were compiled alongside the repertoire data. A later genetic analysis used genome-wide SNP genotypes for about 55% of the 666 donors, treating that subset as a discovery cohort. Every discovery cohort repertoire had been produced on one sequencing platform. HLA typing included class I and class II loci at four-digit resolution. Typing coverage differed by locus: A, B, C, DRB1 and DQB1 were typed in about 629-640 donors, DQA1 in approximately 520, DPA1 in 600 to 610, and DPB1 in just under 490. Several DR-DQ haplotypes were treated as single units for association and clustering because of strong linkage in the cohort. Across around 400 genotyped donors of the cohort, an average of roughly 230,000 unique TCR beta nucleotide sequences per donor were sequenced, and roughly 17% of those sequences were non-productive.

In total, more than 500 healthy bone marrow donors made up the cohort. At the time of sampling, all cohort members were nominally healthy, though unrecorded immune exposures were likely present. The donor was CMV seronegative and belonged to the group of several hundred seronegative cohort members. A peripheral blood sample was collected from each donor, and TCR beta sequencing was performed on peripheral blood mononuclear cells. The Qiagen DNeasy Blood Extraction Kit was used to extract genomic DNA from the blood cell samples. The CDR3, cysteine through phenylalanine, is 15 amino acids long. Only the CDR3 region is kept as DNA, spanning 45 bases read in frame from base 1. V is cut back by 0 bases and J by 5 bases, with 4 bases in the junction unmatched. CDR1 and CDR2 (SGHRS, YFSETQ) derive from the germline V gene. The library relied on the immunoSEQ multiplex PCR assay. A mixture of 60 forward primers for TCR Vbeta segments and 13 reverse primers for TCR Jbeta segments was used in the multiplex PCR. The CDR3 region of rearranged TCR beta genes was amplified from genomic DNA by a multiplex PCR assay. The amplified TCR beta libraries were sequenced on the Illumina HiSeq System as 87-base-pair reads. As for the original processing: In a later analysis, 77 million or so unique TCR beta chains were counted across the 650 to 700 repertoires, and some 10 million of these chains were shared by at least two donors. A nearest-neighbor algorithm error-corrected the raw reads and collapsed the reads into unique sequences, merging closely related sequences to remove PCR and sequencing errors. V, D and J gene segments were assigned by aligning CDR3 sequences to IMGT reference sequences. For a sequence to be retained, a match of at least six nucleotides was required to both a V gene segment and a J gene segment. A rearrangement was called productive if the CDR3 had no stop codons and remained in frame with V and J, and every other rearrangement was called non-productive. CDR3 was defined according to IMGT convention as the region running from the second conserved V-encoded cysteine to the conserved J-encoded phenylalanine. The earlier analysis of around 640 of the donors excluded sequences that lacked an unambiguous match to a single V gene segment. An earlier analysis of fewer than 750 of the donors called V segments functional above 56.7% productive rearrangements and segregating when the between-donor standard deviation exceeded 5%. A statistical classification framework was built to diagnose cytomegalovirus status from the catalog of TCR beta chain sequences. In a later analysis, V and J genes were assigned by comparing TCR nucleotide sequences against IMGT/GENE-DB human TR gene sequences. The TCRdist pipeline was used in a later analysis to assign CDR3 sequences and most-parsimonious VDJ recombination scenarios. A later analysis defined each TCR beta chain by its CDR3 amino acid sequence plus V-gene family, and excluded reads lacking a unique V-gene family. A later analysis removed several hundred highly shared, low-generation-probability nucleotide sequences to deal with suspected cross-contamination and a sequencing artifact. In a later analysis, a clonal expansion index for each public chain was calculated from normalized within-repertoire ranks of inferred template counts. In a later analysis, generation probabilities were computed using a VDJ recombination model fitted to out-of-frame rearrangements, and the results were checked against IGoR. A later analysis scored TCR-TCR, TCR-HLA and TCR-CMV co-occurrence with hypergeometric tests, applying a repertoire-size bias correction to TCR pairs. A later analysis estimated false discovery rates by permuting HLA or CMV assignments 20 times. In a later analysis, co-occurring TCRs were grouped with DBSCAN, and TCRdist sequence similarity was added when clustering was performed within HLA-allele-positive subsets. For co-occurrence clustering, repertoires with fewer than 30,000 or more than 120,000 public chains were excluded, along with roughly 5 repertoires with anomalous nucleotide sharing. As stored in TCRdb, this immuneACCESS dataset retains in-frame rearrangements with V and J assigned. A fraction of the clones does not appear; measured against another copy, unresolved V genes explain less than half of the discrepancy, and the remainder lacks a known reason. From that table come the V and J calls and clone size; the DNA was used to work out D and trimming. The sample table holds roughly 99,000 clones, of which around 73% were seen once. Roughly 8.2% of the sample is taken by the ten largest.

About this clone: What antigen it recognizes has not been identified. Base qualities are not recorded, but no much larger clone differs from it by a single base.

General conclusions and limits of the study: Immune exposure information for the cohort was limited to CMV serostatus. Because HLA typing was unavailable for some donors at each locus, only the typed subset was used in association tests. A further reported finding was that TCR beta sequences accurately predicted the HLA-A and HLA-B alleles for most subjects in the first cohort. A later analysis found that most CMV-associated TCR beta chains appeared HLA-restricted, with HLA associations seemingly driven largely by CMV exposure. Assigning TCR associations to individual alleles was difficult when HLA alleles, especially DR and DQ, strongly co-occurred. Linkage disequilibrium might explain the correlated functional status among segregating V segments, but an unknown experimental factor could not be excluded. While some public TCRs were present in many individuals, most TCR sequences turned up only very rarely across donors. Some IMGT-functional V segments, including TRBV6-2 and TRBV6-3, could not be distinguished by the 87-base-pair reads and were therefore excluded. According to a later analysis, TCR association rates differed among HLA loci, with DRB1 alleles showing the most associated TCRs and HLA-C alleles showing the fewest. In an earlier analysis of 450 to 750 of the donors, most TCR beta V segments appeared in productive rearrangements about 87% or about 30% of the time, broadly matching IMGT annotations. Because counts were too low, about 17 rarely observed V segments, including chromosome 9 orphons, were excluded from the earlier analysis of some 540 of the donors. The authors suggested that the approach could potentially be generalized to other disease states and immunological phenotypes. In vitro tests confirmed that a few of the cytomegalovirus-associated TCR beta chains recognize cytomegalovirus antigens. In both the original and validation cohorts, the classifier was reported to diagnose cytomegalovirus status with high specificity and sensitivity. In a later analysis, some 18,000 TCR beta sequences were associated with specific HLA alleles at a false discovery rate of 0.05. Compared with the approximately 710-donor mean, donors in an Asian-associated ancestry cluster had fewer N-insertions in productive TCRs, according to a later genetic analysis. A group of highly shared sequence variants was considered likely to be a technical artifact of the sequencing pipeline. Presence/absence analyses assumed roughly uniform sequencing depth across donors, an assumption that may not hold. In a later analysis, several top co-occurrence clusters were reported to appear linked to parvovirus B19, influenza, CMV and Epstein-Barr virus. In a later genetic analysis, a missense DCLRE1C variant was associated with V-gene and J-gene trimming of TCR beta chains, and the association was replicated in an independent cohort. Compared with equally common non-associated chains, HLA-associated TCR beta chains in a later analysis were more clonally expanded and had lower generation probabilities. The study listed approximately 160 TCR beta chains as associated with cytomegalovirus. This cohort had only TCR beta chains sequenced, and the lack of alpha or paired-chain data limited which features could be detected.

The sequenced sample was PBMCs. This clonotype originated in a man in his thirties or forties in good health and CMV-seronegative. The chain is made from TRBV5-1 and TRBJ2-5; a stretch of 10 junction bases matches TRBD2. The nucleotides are TGCGCCAGCAGCTTGGAGCGGGGGGGCCCGGAGACCCAGTACTTC. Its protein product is CASSLERGGPETQYF.